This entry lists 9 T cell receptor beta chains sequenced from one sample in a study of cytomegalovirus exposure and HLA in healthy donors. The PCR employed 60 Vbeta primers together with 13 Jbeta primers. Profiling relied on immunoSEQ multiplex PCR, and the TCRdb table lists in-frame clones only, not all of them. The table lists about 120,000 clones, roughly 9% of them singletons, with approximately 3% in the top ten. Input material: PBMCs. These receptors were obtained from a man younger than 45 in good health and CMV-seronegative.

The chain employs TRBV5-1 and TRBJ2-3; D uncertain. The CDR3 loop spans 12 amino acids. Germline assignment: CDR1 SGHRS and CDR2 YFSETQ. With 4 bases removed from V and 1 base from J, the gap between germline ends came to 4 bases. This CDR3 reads CASSPGTDTQYF. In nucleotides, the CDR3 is TGCGCCAGCAGCCCCGGCACAGATACGCAGTATTTT.

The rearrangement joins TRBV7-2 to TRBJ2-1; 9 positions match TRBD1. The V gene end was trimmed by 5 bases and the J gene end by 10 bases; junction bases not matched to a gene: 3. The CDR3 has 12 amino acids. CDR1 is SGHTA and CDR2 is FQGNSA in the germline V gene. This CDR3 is CASSGQGYEQFF. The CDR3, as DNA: TGTGCCAGCAGCGGACAGGGGTACGAGCAGTTCTTC. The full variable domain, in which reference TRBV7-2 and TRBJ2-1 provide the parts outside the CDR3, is GAGVSQSPSNKVTEKGKDVELRCDPISGHTALYWYRQSLGQGLEFLIYFQGNSAPDKSGLPSDRFSAERTGGSVSTLTIQRTQQEDSAVYLCASSGQGYEQFFGPGTRLTVL.

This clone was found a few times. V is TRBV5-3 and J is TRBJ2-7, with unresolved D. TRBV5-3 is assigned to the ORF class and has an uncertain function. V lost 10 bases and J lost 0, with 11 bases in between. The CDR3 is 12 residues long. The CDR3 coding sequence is TGTGCCCGCCTCCTTAGCTCCTACGAGCAGTACTTC. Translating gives CARLLSSYEQYF.

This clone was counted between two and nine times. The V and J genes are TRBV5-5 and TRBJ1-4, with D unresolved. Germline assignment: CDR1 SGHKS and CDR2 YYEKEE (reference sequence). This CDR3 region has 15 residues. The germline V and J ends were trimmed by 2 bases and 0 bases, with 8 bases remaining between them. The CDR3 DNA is TGTGCCAGCAGCTTAACCCTAGCAACTAATGAAAAACTGTTTTTT. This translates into CASSLTLATNEKLFF.

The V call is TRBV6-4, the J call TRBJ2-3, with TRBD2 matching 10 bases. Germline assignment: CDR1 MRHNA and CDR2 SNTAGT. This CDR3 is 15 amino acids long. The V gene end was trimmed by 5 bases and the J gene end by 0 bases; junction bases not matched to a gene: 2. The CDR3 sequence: CASSPTSGSTDTQYF. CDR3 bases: TGTGCCAGCAGTCCGACTAGCGGGAGCACAGATACGCAGTATTTT.

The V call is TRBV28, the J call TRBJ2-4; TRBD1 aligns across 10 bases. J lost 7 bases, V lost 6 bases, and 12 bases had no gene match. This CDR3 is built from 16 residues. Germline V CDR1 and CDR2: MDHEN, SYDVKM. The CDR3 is CASRLPGTGVLNIQYF. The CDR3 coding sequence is TGTGCCAGCAGGCTCCCCGGGACAGGGGTTTTGAACATTCAGTACTTC.

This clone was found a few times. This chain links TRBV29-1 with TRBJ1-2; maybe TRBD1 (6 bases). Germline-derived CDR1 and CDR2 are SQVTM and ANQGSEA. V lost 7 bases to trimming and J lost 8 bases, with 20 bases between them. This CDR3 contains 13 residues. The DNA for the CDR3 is TGCAGCGCCACGGGGCAGGGGCTGAGAGGCTACACCTTC. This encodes CSATGQGLRGYTF.

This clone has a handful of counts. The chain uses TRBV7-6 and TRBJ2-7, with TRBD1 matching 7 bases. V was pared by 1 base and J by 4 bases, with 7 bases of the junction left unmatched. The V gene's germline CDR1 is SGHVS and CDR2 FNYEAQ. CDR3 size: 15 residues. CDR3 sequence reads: CASSLEPDRSYEQYF. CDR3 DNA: TGTGCCAGCAGCTTAGAACCGGACAGGTCGTACGAGCAGTACTTC. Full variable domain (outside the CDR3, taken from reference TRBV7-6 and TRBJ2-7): GAGVSQSPRYKVTKRGQDVALRCDPISGHVSLYWYRQALGQGPEFLTYFNYEAQQDKSGLPNDRFSAERPEGSISTLTIQRTEQRDSAMYRCASSLEPDRSYEQYFGPGTRLTVT.

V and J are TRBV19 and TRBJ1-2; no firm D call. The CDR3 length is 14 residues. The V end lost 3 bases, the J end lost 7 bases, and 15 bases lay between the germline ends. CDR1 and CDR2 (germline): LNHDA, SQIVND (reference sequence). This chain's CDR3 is CASSITPGGPGYTF. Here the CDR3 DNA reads TGTGCCAGTAGTATTACCCCCGGAGGACCTGGCTACACCTTC.